This TCR beta chain comes out of a study of T-cell memory formation after mild COVID-19. Whole-study context: TCR clusters were mostly confined to one donor each. The study, taken as a whole, reports: In pre-infection memory, a portion of responding clones appeared, which suggested that cross-reactive memory joined. Among clones contracting day 15 to 85, CD4/CD8 was balanced, whereas later expanders leaned CD4+.

Note on this clonotype: Its antigen remains unidentified.

TCRalpha and TCRbeta libraries used 5'RACE with constant-segment primers and UMIs. Via MiXCR, TCRdb re-called the 5' RACE reads, giving one row per CDR3 protein. Among 200,000 to 300,000 distinct CDR3 sequences listed, 15% to 20% were seen once. The receptor's source is a man between 18 and 29 years old who had mild COVID-19 (a few samples of this study predate the infection). Cell type and time point are not known. Source material: PBMCs or a T cell subset sorted from them (not recorded which).

The CDR3 protein is CASSPSRRAFDEQFF. The CDR3 DNA is TGTGCCAGCAGCCCTTCGCGGAGGGCGTTCGATGAGCAGTTCTTC. The chain combines TRBV7-9 with TRBJ2-1; maybe TRBD2 (6 bases). Germline V gene sequence: CDR1 SEHNR, CDR2 FQNEAQ (reference sequence). Trimming cost V 5 bases and J 8 bases, with 19 bases left between them. CDR3 length: 15 residues.